The rows below give T cell receptor beta chains drawn from one sample of a study of shared clonotypes between healthy human individuals. Profiling relied on immunoSEQ multiplex PCR, and the TCRdb table lists in-frame clones only, not all of them. The sample contains over a million clones, about 75% of which appear only once. The specimen was memory CD4+ T cells sorted from blood. The receptors here all came from a man between 18 and 29 years old in good health. Both conserved end residues are part of each CDR3. Fields, in order: D gene, clone size, V gene, J gene, CDR3 DNA, CDR3 protein. D genes are given only for firm matches. Clone size appears in some rows only: once, few, many, or a class for an expanded clone.

d_call: .; clone_size: .; v_call: TRBV28; j_call: TRBJ2-5; cdr3_nt: TGTGCCAGCACCGCGACAGTCCGACAGACCCAGTACTTC; cdr3_aa: CASTATVRQTQYF
d_call: .; clone_size: few; v_call: TRBV4-2; j_call: TRBJ1-1; cdr3_nt: TGTGCCAGCAGCCCCGAGGGGGGGTGCGCTTTCTTT; cdr3_aa: CASSPEGGCAFF
d_call: TRBD2; clone_size: .; v_call: TRBV5-1; j_call: TRBJ2-2; cdr3_nt: TGCGCCAGCAGCTTGGCGGGAGGGCCTAGCACCGGGGAGCTGTTTTTT; cdr3_aa: CASSLAGGPSTGELFF
d_call: .; clone_size: .; v_call: TRBV5-5; j_call: TRBJ1-5; cdr3_nt: TGTGCCAGCAGCGTGACAGATAGCAATCAGCCCCAGCATTTT; cdr3_aa: CASSVTDSNQPQHF
d_call: .; clone_size: .; v_call: TRBV11-1; j_call: TRBJ2-3; cdr3_nt: TGTGCCAGCAGCTTATTGGGCGGGGAAAGCACAGATACGCAGTATTTT; cdr3_aa: CASSLLGGESTDTQYF
d_call: .; clone_size: few; v_call: TRBV7-2; j_call: TRBJ1-2; cdr3_nt: TGTGCCAGCAGCTTTCCGACAGTTCAGGGCTACACCTTC; cdr3_aa: CASSFPTVQGYTF
d_call: .; clone_size: .; v_call: TRBV7-9; j_call: TRBJ2-2; cdr3_nt: TGTGCCAGCAGCCCAGACTCCCATGGCGGGGAGCTGTTTTTT; cdr3_aa: CASSPDSHGGELFF
d_call: .; clone_size: few; v_call: TRBV5-1; j_call: TRBJ2-1; cdr3_nt: TGCGCCAGCAGCTTGGAGGGAGGCCAGGTCGATGGGCAGTTCTTC; cdr3_aa: CASSLEGGQVDGQFF
d_call: TRBD2; clone_size: .; v_call: TRBV7-9; j_call: TRBJ2-5; cdr3_nt: TGTGCCAGCAGCTTAGGTGGTAGCGGGAGAGAGACCCAGTACTTC; cdr3_aa: CASSLGGSGRETQYF
d_call: TRBD2; clone_size: .; v_call: TRBV2; j_call: TRBJ2-1; cdr3_nt: TGTGCCAGCAGTGAAGTAGCGGGAGGGGTCAATGAGCAGTTCTTC; cdr3_aa: CASSEVAGGVNEQFF
d_call: .; clone_size: .; v_call: TRBV6-1; j_call: TRBJ1-5; cdr3_nt: TGTGCCAGCAGTGAAGTGTCTGCATTCAATCAGCCCCAGCATTTT; cdr3_aa: CASSEVSAFNQPQHF
d_call: .; clone_size: few; v_call: TRBV9; j_call: TRBJ1-6; cdr3_nt: TGTGCCAGCAGCGTAGGGCCTAATTCACCCCTCCACTTT; cdr3_aa: CASSVGPNSPLHF
d_call: TRBD2; clone_size: once; v_call: TRBV6-5; j_call: TRBJ2-7; cdr3_nt: TGTGCCAGCAGCAACGGACTAGCGGGAAACGAGCAGTACTTC; cdr3_aa: CASSNGLAGNEQYF
d_call: .; clone_size: .; v_call: TRBV19; j_call: TRBJ2-7; cdr3_nt: TGTGCCAGTAGCAATCAGGGAATGGGTGAGCAGTACTTC; cdr3_aa: CASSNQGMGEQYF
d_call: .; clone_size: .; v_call: TRBV11-2; j_call: TRBJ2-2; cdr3_nt: TGTGCCAGCAGCTTAGACACCAACACCGGGGAGCTGTTTTTT; cdr3_aa: CASSLDTNTGELFF
d_call: .; clone_size: few; v_call: TRBV4-3; j_call: TRBJ1-6; cdr3_nt: TGCGCCAGCAGCCAAGATGCCGCGTCTCCAGTACCCCTCCACTTT; cdr3_aa: CASSQDAASPVPLHF
d_call: TRBD1; clone_size: few; v_call: TRBV28; j_call: TRBJ2-7; cdr3_nt: TGTGCCAGCAGTCCTTGGACAGGGGGCTACGAGCAGTACTTC; cdr3_aa: CASSPWTGGYEQYF
d_call: .; clone_size: many; v_call: TRBV19; j_call: TRBJ1-2; cdr3_nt: TGTGCCAGTAGTATAGGTCGGGACAACTATGGCTACACCTTC; cdr3_aa: CASSIGRDNYGYTF
d_call: .; clone_size: once; v_call: TRBV5-4; j_call: TRBJ2-1; cdr3_nt: TGTGCCAGCAGCTTCAATAGGGGGAACGGCAATGAGCAGTTCTTC; cdr3_aa: CASSFNRGNGNEQFF
d_call: .; clone_size: once; v_call: TRBV7-2; j_call: TRBJ2-1; cdr3_nt: TGTGCCAGCAGCCGGGATCAAAATGAGCAGTTCTTC; cdr3_aa: CASSRDQNEQFF
d_call: .; clone_size: .; v_call: TRBV15; j_call: TRBJ2-7; cdr3_nt: TGTGCCACCAGCCAGCAGCGAGGGAACGAGCAGTACTTC; cdr3_aa: CATSQQRGNEQYF
d_call: .; clone_size: .; v_call: TRBV4-1; j_call: TRBJ1-4; cdr3_nt: TGCGCCAGCAGCCAAGAGAACTGGTCTACTAATGAAAAACTGTTTTTT; cdr3_aa: CASSQENWSTNEKLFF
d_call: .; clone_size: .; v_call: TRBV9; j_call: TRBJ1-1; cdr3_nt: TGTGCCAGCAGCGTAGCTCTAGGCACTGAAGCTTTCTTT; cdr3_aa: CASSVALGTEAFF
d_call: TRBD1; clone_size: .; v_call: TRBV30; j_call: TRBJ1-6; cdr3_nt: TGTGCCTGGAGTGTACGAGGGACAGGGGGACCACCCCTCCACTTT; cdr3_aa: CAWSVRGTGGPPLHF
d_call: TRBD1; clone_size: .; v_call: TRBV19; j_call: TRBJ1-1; cdr3_nt: TGTGCCAGTAGTCCGGGACAGCACACTGAAGCTTTCTTT; cdr3_aa: CASSPGQHTEAFF
d_call: .; clone_size: .; v_call: TRBV19; j_call: TRBJ1-6; cdr3_nt: TGTGCCAGTAGTACCCTTGGTTCACCCCTCCACTTT; cdr3_aa: CASSTLGSPLHF
d_call: TRBD1; clone_size: .; v_call: TRBV27; j_call: TRBJ2-5; cdr3_nt: TGTGCCAGCAGTTCCCGGGACAGGGAAGAGACCCAGTACTTC; cdr3_aa: CASSSRDREETQYF
d_call: TRBD2; clone_size: .; v_call: TRBV4-2; j_call: TRBJ2-3; cdr3_nt: TGTGCCAGCAGCCAACAACCTAGCGGGGGGGGCACAGATACGCAGTATTTT; cdr3_aa: CASSQQPSGGGTDTQYF
d_call: .; clone_size: .; v_call: TRBV30; j_call: TRBJ1-2; cdr3_nt: TGTGCCTGGAGTGTACCAAAGGTCTATGGCTACACCTTC; cdr3_aa: CAWSVPKVYGYTF
d_call: .; clone_size: few; v_call: TRBV5-6; j_call: TRBJ1-5; cdr3_nt: TGTGCCAGCAGCCTTGCAGGGTTCTCGGATCAGCCCCAGCATTTT; cdr3_aa: CASSLAGFSDQPQHF
d_call: .; clone_size: once; v_call: TRBV7-9; j_call: TRBJ2-7; cdr3_nt: TGTGCCAGCAGCCCGGGACGGAACTCCTACGAGCAGTACTTC; cdr3_aa: CASSPGRNSYEQYF
d_call: .; clone_size: few; v_call: TRBV5-6; j_call: TRBJ1-6; cdr3_nt: TGTGCCAGCAGCGGAGGTAATAATTCACCCCTCCACTTT; cdr3_aa: CASSGGNNSPLHF
d_call: .; clone_size: .; v_call: TRBV11-2; j_call: TRBJ2-5; cdr3_nt: TGTGCCAGCAGCTTAGGCTGGGAGACCCAGTACTTC; cdr3_aa: CASSLGWETQYF
d_call: .; clone_size: .; v_call: TRBV5-8; j_call: TRBJ2-6; cdr3_nt: TGTGCCAGCAGCTTGGGCAGTCTCTCTGGGGCCAACGTCCTGACTTTC; cdr3_aa: CASSLGSLSGANVLTF
d_call: TRBD1; clone_size: .; v_call: TRBV30; j_call: TRBJ1-2; cdr3_nt: TGTGCCTGGAGTGAGGACAGGGGCAACTATGGCTACACCTTC; cdr3_aa: CAWSEDRGNYGYTF
d_call: TRBD1; clone_size: .; v_call: TRBV5-1; j_call: TRBJ2-1; cdr3_nt: TGCGCCAGCAGCGATGAGGGACAGAGGAGCTCCTACAATGAGCAGTTCTTC; cdr3_aa: CASSDEGQRSSYNEQFF
d_call: TRBD1; clone_size: .; v_call: TRBV14; j_call: TRBJ1-2; cdr3_nt: TGTGCCAGCAGCCAAGATAAGGCAGGGGGTTATGGCTACACCTTC; cdr3_aa: CASSQDKAGGYGYTF
d_call: .; clone_size: .; v_call: TRBV5-1; j_call: TRBJ2-1; cdr3_nt: TGCGCCAGCAGCGGAAGACAGTACAATGAGCAGTTCTTC; cdr3_aa: CASSGRQYNEQFF
d_call: .; clone_size: .; v_call: TRBV6-5; j_call: TRBJ1-1; cdr3_nt: TGTGCCAGCAGTTATTCCGAGATGAACACTGAAGCTTTCTTT; cdr3_aa: CASSYSEMNTEAFF
d_call: .; clone_size: .; v_call: TRBV20-1; j_call: TRBJ2-7; cdr3_nt: TGCAGTGCAACGGACACTCCCGAGCAGTACTTC; cdr3_aa: CSATDTPEQYF
d_call: .; clone_size: .; v_call: TRBV30; j_call: TRBJ2-7; cdr3_nt: TGTGCCTGGAGTGTACCAGTCTCCCGGGTTAACGAGCAGTACTTC; cdr3_aa: CAWSVPVSRVNEQYF
d_call: .; clone_size: .; v_call: TRBV15; j_call: TRBJ1-2; cdr3_nt: TGTGCCACCAGCAGAGAAACAGGGTCTATCTATGGCTACACCTTC; cdr3_aa: CATSRETGSIYGYTF
d_call: .; clone_size: once; v_call: TRBV5-1; j_call: TRBJ2-5; cdr3_nt: TGCGCCAGCAGCCGACGGACCGGGGAGGAGGAGACCCAGTACTTC; cdr3_aa: CASSRRTGEEETQYF
d_call: .; clone_size: few; v_call: TRBV18; j_call: TRBJ2-5; cdr3_nt: TGTGCCAGCTCACCCAGGACGGGGGAGACCCAGTACTTC; cdr3_aa: CASSPRTGETQYF
d_call: .; clone_size: .; v_call: TRBV5-5; j_call: TRBJ1-1; cdr3_nt: TGTGCCAGCAGCTTGGCCGGCGCCGCCACGAACACTGAAGCTTTCTTT; cdr3_aa: CASSLAGAATNTEAFF
d_call: .; clone_size: .; v_call: TRBV5-1; j_call: TRBJ2-5; cdr3_nt: TGCGCCAGCAGCTTGAGTCAACAAGAGACCCAGTACTTC; cdr3_aa: CASSLSQQETQYF
d_call: .; clone_size: .; v_call: TRBV11-3; j_call: TRBJ2-1; cdr3_nt: TGTGCCAGCAGCTTAGGCCTGCACAATGAGCAGTTCTTC; cdr3_aa: CASSLGLHNEQFF
d_call: .; clone_size: .; v_call: TRBV15; j_call: TRBJ1-2; cdr3_nt: TGTGCCACCAGCAGAGCTCCCGGGGGCTATGGCTACACCTTC; cdr3_aa: CATSRAPGGYGYTF
d_call: TRBD2; clone_size: .; v_call: TRBV6-1; j_call: TRBJ2-2; cdr3_nt: TGTGCCAGCAGCGAACTAGCGGGCGCTATCACCGGGGAGCTGTTTTTT; cdr3_aa: CASSELAGAITGELFF
d_call: .; clone_size: .; v_call: TRBV5-4; j_call: TRBJ1-3; cdr3_nt: TGTGCCAGCAGCTTGGTGCAGAGCTCTGGAAACACCATATATTTT; cdr3_aa: CASSLVQSSGNTIYF
d_call: .; clone_size: .; v_call: TRBV19; j_call: TRBJ2-6; cdr3_nt: TGTGCCAGTGGGCGGGGTATGACTGGGGCCAACGTCCTGACTTTC; cdr3_aa: CASGRGMTGANVLTF
d_call: .; clone_size: few; v_call: TRBV12-5; j_call: TRBJ1-1; cdr3_nt: TGTGCTAGTGGCCCTCCCCGGGACACATACACTGAAGCTTTCTTT; cdr3_aa: CASGPPRDTYTEAFF
d_call: .; clone_size: .; v_call: TRBV6-6; j_call: TRBJ1-2; cdr3_nt: TGTGCCAGCAGTTACTCGGAGGGCGGCGTATATGGCTACACCTTC; cdr3_aa: CASSYSEGGVYGYTF
d_call: TRBD2; clone_size: .; v_call: TRBV10-3; j_call: TRBJ2-6; cdr3_nt: TGTGCCATCAGTGAGTCGTCGGGGGGGACTGGGGCCAACGTCCTGACTTTC; cdr3_aa: CAISESSGGTGANVLTF